The rows below give T cell receptor beta chains drawn from one sample of a study of cytomegalovirus exposure and HLA in healthy donors. The method was immunoSEQ multiplex PCR; TCRdb's version includes in-frame clones alone and lacks a portion of them. The sample holds about 120,000 clones, roughly 82% seen once. Sequenced input: PBMCs. These receptors all come from a woman aged 18-29 years in good health and CMV-seronegative. Each CDR3 is given with its conserved first and last residue. D genes are given only for firm matches. Clone size is not always given. Where it is, it says once, few, many or a class for expanded clones.

J | D | size | V | CDR3 | DNA
TRBJ1-1 | NA | NA | TRBV18 | CASSTGQNTEAFF | TGTGCCAGCTCGACGGGACAGAACACTGAAGCTTTCTTT
TRBJ1-1 | TRBD1 | NA | TRBV7-8 | CASSIQGMNTEAFF | TGTGCCAGCAGCATACAGGGGATGAACACTGAAGCTTTCTTT
TRBJ2-7 | TRBD1 | NA | TRBV15 | CATSRDLGTGDNEQYF | TGTGCCACCAGCAGAGATTTGGGGACAGGGGATAACGAGCAGTACTTC
TRBJ2-2 | TRBD2 | NA | TRBV9 | CASSVVSGGAAGELFF | TGTGCCAGCAGCGTAGTGTCGGGAGGGGCCGCCGGGGAGCTGTTTTTT
TRBJ2-3 | TRBD2 | NA | TRBV5-6 | CASSFGLVSTDTQYF | TGTGCCAGCAGCTTCGGACTAGTATCCACAGATACGCAGTATTTT
TRBJ1-4 | TRBD1 | NA | TRBV5-1 | CASSPTGAGEEKLFF | TGCGCCAGCAGCCCGACAGGGGCAGGGGAGGAAAAACTGTTTTTT
TRBJ1-1 | NA | few | TRBV4-2 | CASSQVKNTEAFF | TGTGCCAGCAGCCAAGTTAAAAACACTGAAGCTTTCTTT
TRBJ2-3 | TRBD2 | few | TRBV5-8 | CASSALAGGPTDTQYF | TGTGCCAGCAGCGCCCTAGCGGGGGGGCCCACAGATACGCAGTATTTT
TRBJ1-1 | NA | NA | TRBV9 | CASSPPPANWLNTEAFF | TGTGCCAGCAGCCCCCCTCCCGCAAATTGGCTGAACACTGAAGCTTTCTTT
TRBJ2-5 | TRBD2 | once | TRBV29-1 | CATSGFGETQYF | TGTGCGACTAGCGGCTTCGGAGAGACCCAGTACTTC
TRBJ2-7 | TRBD2 | NA | TRBV10-2 | CASRAGGGKPYEQYF | TGCGCCAGCAGGGCGGGGGGAGGGAAACCCTACGAGCAGTACTTC
TRBJ1-2 | NA | NA | TRBV15 | CATTPTRTVNYGYTF | TGTGCCACCACCCCTACCAGGACAGTTAACTATGGCTACACCTTC
TRBJ2-7 | NA | few | TRBV11-2 | CASSLEWAGISYEQYF | TGTGCCAGCAGCTTAGAGTGGGCAGGGATTTCCTACGAGCAGTACTTC
TRBJ2-1 | NA | NA | TRBV5-1 | CASTSLLALENNEQFF | TGCGCCAGCACCTCCCTACTAGCTTTGGAGAACAATGAGCAGTTCTTC
TRBJ1-1 | NA | few | TRBV7-9 | CASSLRDIDTEAFF | TGTGCCAGCAGCCTCCGGGACATAGACACTGAAGCTTTCTTT
TRBJ1-1 | NA | few | TRBV6-1 | CASSSGDSRVEAFF | TGTGCCAGCAGTAGCGGGGACTCCCGAGTAGAAGCTTTCTTT
TRBJ2-1 | TRBD2 | once | TRBV4-2 | CASSQDPPSGEGGNEQFF | TGTGCCAGCAGCCAAGATCCCCCCAGCGGGGAGGGCGGGAATGAGCAGTTCTTC
TRBJ1-2 | NA | NA | TRBV28 | CAMAGGNDYGYTF | TGTGCCATGGCGGGGGGCAACGACTATGGCTACACCTTC
TRBJ1-1 | NA | NA | TRBV9 | CASSAGMNTEAFF | TGTGCCAGCAGCGCCGGGATGAACACTGAAGCTTTCTTT
TRBJ2-1 | TRBD1 | NA | TRBV7-9 | CASSLRSGGQGVYNEQFF | TGTGCCAGCAGCTTACGGTCTGGTGGGCAGGGGGTCTACAATGAGCAGTTCTTC
TRBJ1-1 | TRBD1 | NA | TRBV6-1 | CASSSRTGDYEAFF | TGTGCCAGCAGTAGCCGGACAGGGGACTATGAAGCTTTCTTT
TRBJ1-2 | NA | NA | TRBV5-6 | CASSLSNIPNYGYTF | TGTGCCAGCAGCTTGTCGAACATCCCTAACTATGGCTACACCTTC
TRBJ2-7 | TRBD1 | NA | TRBV5-1 | CASSLGGSRDSSYEQYF | TGCGCCAGCAGCTTGGGTGGGTCCCGGGACAGTTCCTACGAGCAGTACTTC
TRBJ1-1 | NA | NA | TRBV5-1 | CASSQGFRAEAFF | TGCGCCAGCAGTCAGGGGTTCCGGGCTGAAGCTTTCTTT
TRBJ1-1 | NA | NA | TRBV29-1 | CSVSSPMNTEAFF | TGCAGCGTCTCAAGCCCTATGAACACTGAAGCTTTCTTT
TRBJ2-1 | TRBD1 | once | TRBV5-4 | CASSLPGQIFF | TGTGCCAGCAGTTTACCGGGACAGATCTTCTTC
TRBJ2-2 | NA | NA | TRBV5-1 | CASRLQENTGELFF | TGCGCCAGCAGACTACAGGAGAACACCGGGGAGCTGTTTTTT
TRBJ1-2 | NA | once | TRBV27 | CASSLRQGYYGYTF | TGTGCCAGCAGTTTGAGGCAGGGTTACTATGGCTACACCTTC
TRBJ1-6 | NA | NA | TRBV7-6 | CASSPERGPLSPLHF | TGTGCCAGCAGCCCCGAACGAGGTCCCTTATCACCCCTCCACTTT
TRBJ2-6 | TRBD1 | once | TRBV6-4 | CASSDKGDSSGANGLTF | TGTGCCAGCAGTGACAAGGGGGACAGCTCTGGGGCCAACGGCCTGACTTTC
TRBJ1-5 | NA | NA | TRBV9 | CASSPGSNQPQHF | TGTGCCAGCAGCCCCGGTAGCAATCAGCCCCAGCATTTT
TRBJ1-5 | NA | NA | TRBV18 | CASSGTNSNQPQHF | TGTGCCAGCTCAGGGACAAATAGCAATCAGCCCCAGCATTTT
TRBJ2-2 | NA | NA | TRBV7-9 | CASSPFGWNTGELFF | TGTGCCAGCAGTCCCTTCGGGTGGAACACCGGGGAGCTGTTTTTT
TRBJ2-7 | TRBD1 | few | TRBV7-2 | CASSVPGQGYEQYF | TGTGCCAGCAGCGTTCCGGGACAGGGCTACGAGCAGTACTTC
TRBJ2-7 | NA | once | TRBV4-1 | CASSPNEYEQYF | TGCGCCAGCAGCCCAAACGAGTACGAGCAGTACTTC
TRBJ1-2 | TRBD1 | NA | TRBV7-2 | CASSLGGQAPYGYTF | TGTGCCAGCAGCTTAGGTGGACAGGCGCCTTATGGCTACACCTTC
TRBJ1-1 | NA | NA | TRBV29-1 | CSVGVRGTNTEAFF | TGCAGCGTTGGGGTGAGGGGGACGAACACTGAAGCTTTCTTT
TRBJ1-2 | TRBD1 | NA | TRBV5-5 | CASSLRQGAYGYTF | TGTGCCAGCAGCTTGAGACAGGGTGCGTACGGCTACACCTTC
TRBJ1-4 | TRBD1 | NA | TRBV29-1 | CSVKDRGGEKLFF | TGCAGCGTGAAGGACAGGGGTGGGGAAAAACTGTTTTTT
TRBJ1-6 | NA | NA | TRBV30 | CAWTGRNSPLHF | TGTGCCTGGACAGGGCGGAATTCACCCCTCCACTTT
TRBJ2-2 | NA | NA | TRBV6-1 | CASSGENTGELFF | TGTGCCAGCAGTGGAGAGAACACCGGGGAGCTGTTTTTT
TRBJ2-1 | NA | NA | TRBV4-2 | CASTRRAESYNEQFF | TGTGCCAGCACCAGGAGGGCAGAATCCTACAATGAGCAGTTCTTC
TRBJ2-3 | NA | NA | TRBV9 | CASSPFTDTQYF | TGTGCCAGCAGCCCTTTCACAGATACGCAGTATTTT
TRBJ2-1 | TRBD2 | NA | TRBV9 | CASSKRGTSGSYNEQFF | TGTGCCAGCAGCAAGCGAGGGACTAGCGGATCATACAATGAGCAGTTCTTC
TRBJ2-3 | TRBD1 | NA | TRBV6-1 | CASSERTGEFTDTQYF | TGTGCCAGCAGTGAACGGACAGGGGAATTCACAGATACGCAGTATTTT
TRBJ2-4 | NA | NA | TRBV9 | CASSVGSYLGSQYF | TGTGCCAGCAGCGTAGGAAGTTACCTGGGCAGTCAGTACTTC
TRBJ2-7 | TRBD1 | NA | TRBV2 | CASRGTGPPLYEQYF | TGTGCCAGCAGAGGGACAGGGCCACCTCTTTACGAGCAGTACTTC
TRBJ2-7 | TRBD1 | few | TRBV18 | CASSPQGQIYEQYF | TGTGCCAGCTCACCACAGGGACAGATCTACGAGCAGTACTTC
TRBJ2-7 | TRBD1 | once | TRBV30 | CAWSPKGAASSYEQYF | TGTGCCTGGAGCCCCAAGGGGGCAGCGAGCTCCTACGAGCAGTACTTC
TRBJ1-1 | TRBD1 | NA | TRBV29-1 | CSVARIQGAFEAFF | TGCAGCGTTGCCCGGATCCAGGGGGCTTTTGAAGCTTTCTTT
TRBJ2-3 | NA | NA | TRBV6-6 | CASSDRGDTQYF | TGTGCCAGCAGTGACCGGGGAGATACGCAGTATTTT
TRBJ1-4 | NA | NA | TRBV6-6 | CASQRGHNEKLFF | TGTGCCAGCCAGCGGGGCCATAATGAAAAACTGTTTTTT